What follows describes a single T cell receptor (beta chain). Germline-derived CDR1 and CDR2 are SQVTM and ANQGSEA. CDR3 length equals 13 residues. With V trimmed by 7 bases and J by 8 bases, 8 bases remained unmatched. This sample is drawn from a study of tumor-infiltrating lymphocytes in localized non-small cell lung cancer. Profiled with immunoSEQ multiplex PCR; TCRdb holds only in-frame clones, not every one. The table has about 15,000 clones, around 74% seen once. Sequencing used lung tumor tissue. The chain combines TRBV29-1 with TRBJ1-4, with TRBD1 matching 9 bases. This sequence was found in a human donor with non-small cell lung cancer. The CDR3 here is CSAHMGQGEKLFF. As DNA, the CDR3 is TGCAGCGCCCACATGGGACAGGGAGAAAAACTGTTTTTT.